This T cell receptor (beta chain) appears in the sequencing data of a study of blood T cell repertoires in COVID-19. At the level of the study: COVID-19 samples, acute and convalescent, were from the United States, Italy and Spain.

In Seattle, patients joined the study during active infection and were tracked longitudinally. Original methodology: Amplification with reference gene primers provided the estimates of nucleated cell counts. The protocol was immunoSEQ multiplex PCR, while the TCRdb copy is restricted to in-frame clones and leaves out a portion. The D gene and trimming were derived from the DNA, and the V and J assignments and clone size from that table. The data contain 250,000 to 400,000 clones, under 90% of them seen just once; the ten biggest clones take up less than 3.5%. Germline lookup yields CDR1 SGHDN and CDR2 FVKESK. The V segment lost 1 base and the J segment 1 base; nucleotides outside the gene matches: 3. The CDR3 runs to 15 residues.

Input material: peripheral blood. This sequence was found in a woman aged 25 to 39 with COVID-19, enrolled during active disease. The rearrangement uses TRBV14 and TRBJ2-7; TRBD1 agrees at 8 bases. The CDR3 DNA reads as TGTGCCAGCAGCCAAGGGACAGGGAGATCCTACGAGCAGTACTTC. This encodes CASSQGTGRSYEQYF.